Given below is one T cell receptor (beta chain) in context. The sample is drawn from a study of cytomegalovirus exposure and HLA in healthy donors. TCRdb keeps only in-frame clones here, not all; method: immunoSEQ multiplex PCR. The repertoire has about 74,000 clones, 94% of them found once; the top ten carry about 1.6%. This clonotype was sampled from a man aged 18-30 years in good health and CMV-seropositive. Material for sequencing was PBMCs.

The CDR3 nucleotides are TGTGCCAGCAGCTTAGAACCACAGGGACAGGGGGCCGGGGAGCTGTTTTTT. It yields the protein CASSLEPQGQGAGELFF. This sequence joins TRBV11-2 and TRBJ2-2; 11 bases agree with TRBD1. Germline V gene lookup returns CDR1 SGHAT and CDR2 FQNNGV. This CDR3 has 17 amino acids. Trimming took 0 bases from V and 6 from J; bases not matched to a gene: 6.